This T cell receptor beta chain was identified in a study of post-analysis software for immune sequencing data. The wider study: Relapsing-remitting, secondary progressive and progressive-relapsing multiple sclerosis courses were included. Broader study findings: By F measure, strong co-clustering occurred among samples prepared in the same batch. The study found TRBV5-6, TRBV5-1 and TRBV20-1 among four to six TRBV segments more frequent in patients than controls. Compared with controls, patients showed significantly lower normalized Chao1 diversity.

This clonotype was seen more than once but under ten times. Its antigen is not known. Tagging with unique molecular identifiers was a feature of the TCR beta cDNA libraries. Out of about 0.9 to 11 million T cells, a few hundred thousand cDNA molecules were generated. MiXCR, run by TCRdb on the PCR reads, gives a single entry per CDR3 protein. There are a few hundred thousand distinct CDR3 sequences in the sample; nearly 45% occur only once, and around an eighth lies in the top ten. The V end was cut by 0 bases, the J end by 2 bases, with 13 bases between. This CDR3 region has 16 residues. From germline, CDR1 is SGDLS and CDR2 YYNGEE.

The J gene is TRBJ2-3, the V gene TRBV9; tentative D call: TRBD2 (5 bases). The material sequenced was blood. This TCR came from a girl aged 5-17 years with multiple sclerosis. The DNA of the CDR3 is TGTGCCAGCAGCGTAGGGACTCGCGGATACACAGATACGCAGTATTTT. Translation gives CASSVGTRGYTDTQYF.